This passage covers 5 T cell receptor beta chains from one sample sequenced in a study of OX40 agonist ivuxolimab in advanced cancers. Generated by immunoSEQ multiplex PCR, the TCRdb table keeps only in-frame clones and is missing some. The sample includes 81,000 or so clones, around 90% of them seen just once. This sample comprised CD4+ or CD8+ T cells sorted from blood, obtained in a trial of the OX40 agonist ivuxolimab. The receptors derive from an adult with an advanced solid tumor such as melanoma, head and neck, liver or kidney cancer.

The chain carries TRBV2 and TRBJ2-7, with 10 bases that match TRBD2. From germline, CDR1 is SNHLY and CDR2 FYNNEI. Trimming cost V 6 bases and J 7 bases; bases outside gene matches: 9. This CDR3 has 14 residues. The CDR3 DNA is TGTGCCAGCAGGAGCGGGAGGGTAGGCGAAGAGCAGTACGTC. It yields the protein CASRSGRVGEEQYV.

This clone was recorded only once. CDR3 DNA sequence: TGCGCCAGCAGCTTTTGGGTCAGGGCGTACTCTGGGGCCAACGTCCTGACTTTC. It yields the protein CASSFWVRAYSGANVLTF. V is TRBV5-1 and J is TRBJ2-6; D perhaps matches TRBD1 (5 bases). V dropped 2 bases and J dropped 0 bases, with 15 bases sitting between them. The CDR3 runs to 18 residues. Germline CDR1 SGHRS, CDR2 YFSETQ. The complete variable domain, with remaining parts taken from reference TRBV5-1 and TRBJ2-6, reads KAGVTQTPRYLIKTRGQQVTLSCSPISGHRSVSWYQQTPGQGLQFLFEYFSETQRNKGNFPGRFSGRQFSNSRSEMNVSTLELGDSALYLCASSFWVRAYSGANVLTFGAGSRLTVL.

The chain combines TRBV19 with TRBJ1-1, with D unresolved. The V gene lost 0 bases and the J gene lost 3 bases, with 11 bases spanning the gap. This CDR3 comprises 15 residues. The germline gives CDR1 LNHDA, CDR2 SQIVND (reference sequence). The CDR3 region is CASSIDLETDTEAFF. As DNA, the CDR3 is TGTGCCAGTAGTATAGATCTGGAGACGGACACTGAAGCTTTCTTT.

The V gene is TRBV15, the J gene TRBJ1-4; 7 positions agree with TRBD1. Germline values: CDR1 LNHNV, CDR2 YYDKDF (reference sequence). J gave up 3 bases and V 0 bases, and 13 bases lay outside the gene matches. This CDR3 comprises 19 residues. The CDR3 DNA reads TGTGCCACCAGCAGAGATCTTTATCGCACGGACAGGCCTAATGAAAAACTGTTTTTT. Translation gives CATSRDLYRTDRPNEKLFF.

The CDR3 reads CASSQVFLAEDTQYF. As DNA, the CDR3 is TGCGCCAGCAGCCAAGTATTTCTAGCCGAAGATACGCAGTATTTT. The chain couples TRBV4-1 to TRBJ2-3; D is possibly TRBD2 (5 bases). This CDR3 contains 15 residues. With 1 base removed from V and 5 bases from J, the gap between germline ends came to 13 bases. The germline gives CDR1 MGHRA, CDR2 YSYEKL.